This T cell receptor beta chain was observed in a study of T cell responses to AZD1222 COVID-19 vaccine. Clones were read by immunoSEQ multiplex PCR, and TCRdb kept only the in-frame ones, dropping some. The data hold about 150,000 clones, with 80% to 95% observed a single time. The material sequenced was peripheral blood, taken on day 0 of AZD1222 vaccination. This TCR came from an adult in good health.

This chain's CDR3 is CASSEELGYEQYF. Written as DNA, the CDR3 is TGTGCCAGCAGTGAAGAACTAGGCTACGAGCAGTACTTC. This chain links TRBV6-4 with TRBJ2-7; D is possibly TRBD2 (5 bases). The CDR3 has 13 amino acids. V lost 3 bases and J lost 3, with 9 bases in between. Looked up from germline, CDR1 is MRHNA and CDR2 is SNTAGT.